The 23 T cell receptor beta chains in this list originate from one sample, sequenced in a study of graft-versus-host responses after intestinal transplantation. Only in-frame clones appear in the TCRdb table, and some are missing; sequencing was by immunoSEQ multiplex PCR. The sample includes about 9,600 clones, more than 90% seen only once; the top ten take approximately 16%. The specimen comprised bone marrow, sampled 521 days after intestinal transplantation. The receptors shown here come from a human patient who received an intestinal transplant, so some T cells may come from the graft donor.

In DNA form, the CDR3 reads TGTGCCAGCAGCTTACTAGCGGGCACAGATACGCAGTATTTT. The encoded protein is CASSLLAGTDTQYF. The chain recombines TRBV7-3 with TRBJ2-3, with 7 bases fitting TRBD2. The V and J ends lost 2 bases and 1 base, in that order; junction bases with no gene match: 0. The CDR3 contains 14 residues. Germline values: CDR1 SGHTA, CDR2 FQGTGA.

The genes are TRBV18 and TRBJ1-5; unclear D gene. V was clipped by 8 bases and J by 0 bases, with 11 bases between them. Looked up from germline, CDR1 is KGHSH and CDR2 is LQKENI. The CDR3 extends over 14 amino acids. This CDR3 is CASTRTDSNQPQHF. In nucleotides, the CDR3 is TGTGCCAGCACCAGGACGGATAGCAATCAGCCCCAGCATTTT.

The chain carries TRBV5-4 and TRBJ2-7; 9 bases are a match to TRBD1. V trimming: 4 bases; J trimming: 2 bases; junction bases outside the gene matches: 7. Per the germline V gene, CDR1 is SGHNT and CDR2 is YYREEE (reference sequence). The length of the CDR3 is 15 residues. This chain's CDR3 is CASSPGQGRTYEQYF. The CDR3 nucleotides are TGTGCCAGCAGCCCCGGACAGGGGCGGACCTACGAGCAGTACTTC.

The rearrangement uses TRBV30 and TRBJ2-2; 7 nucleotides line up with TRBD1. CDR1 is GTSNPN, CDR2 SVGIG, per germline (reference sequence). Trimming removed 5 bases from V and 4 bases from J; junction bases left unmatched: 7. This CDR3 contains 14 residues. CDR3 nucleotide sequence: TGTGCCTGGGCCGGGACAGTAACCACCGGGGAGCTGTTTTTT. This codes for CAWAGTVTTGELFF.

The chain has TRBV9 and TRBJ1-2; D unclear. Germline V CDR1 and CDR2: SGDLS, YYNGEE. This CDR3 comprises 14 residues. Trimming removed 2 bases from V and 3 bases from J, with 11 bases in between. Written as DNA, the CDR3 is TGTGCCAGCAGCGTCTTTGACGGACACTATGGCTACACCTTC. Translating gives CASSVFDGHYGYTF. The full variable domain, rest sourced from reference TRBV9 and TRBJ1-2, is DSGVTQTPKHLITATGQRVTLRCSPRSGDLSVYWYQQSLDQGLQFLIQYYNGEERAKGNILERFSAQQFPDLHSELNLSSLELGDSALYFCASSVFDGHYGYTFGSGTRLTVV.

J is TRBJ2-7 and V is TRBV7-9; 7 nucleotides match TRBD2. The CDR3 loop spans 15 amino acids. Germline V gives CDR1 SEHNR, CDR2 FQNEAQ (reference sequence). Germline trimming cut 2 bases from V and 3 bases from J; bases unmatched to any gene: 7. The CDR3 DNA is TGTGCCAGCAGCTTATACGGGCGGGACTACTACGAGCAGTACTTC. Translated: CASSLYGRDYYEQYF.

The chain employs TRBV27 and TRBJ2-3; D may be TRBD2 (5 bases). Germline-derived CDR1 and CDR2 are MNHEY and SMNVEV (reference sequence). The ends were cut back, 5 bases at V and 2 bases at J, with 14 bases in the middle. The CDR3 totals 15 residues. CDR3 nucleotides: TGTGCCAGCAGTCAGGACGGGGTGGTCACAGATACGCAGTATTTT. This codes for CASSQDGVVTDTQYF.

The chain's CDR3 is CASSFGQSFSYEQYF. In nucleotides, the CDR3 is TGTGCCAGCAGTTTCGGACAGAGTTTCTCCTACGAGCAGTACTTC. The gene calls are TRBV27 and TRBJ2-7; D possibly corresponds to TRBD1 (6 bases). This CDR3 has 15 residues. Germline CDR1 reads MNHEY; CDR2 reads SMNVEV (reference sequence). The V gene lost 3 bases and the J gene lost 0 bases, with 12 bases spanning the gap.

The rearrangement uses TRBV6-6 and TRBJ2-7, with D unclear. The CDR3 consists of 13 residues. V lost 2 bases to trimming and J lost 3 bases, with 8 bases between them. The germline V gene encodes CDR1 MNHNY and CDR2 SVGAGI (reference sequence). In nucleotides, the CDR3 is TGTGCCAGCAGTTACGGCAGATACTACGAGCAGTACTTC. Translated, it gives CASSYGRYYEQYF.

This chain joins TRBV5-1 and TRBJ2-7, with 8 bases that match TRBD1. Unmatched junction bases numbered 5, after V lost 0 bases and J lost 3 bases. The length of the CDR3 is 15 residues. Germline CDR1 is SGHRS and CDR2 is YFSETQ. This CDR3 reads CASSLEGQVYYEQYF. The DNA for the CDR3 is TGCGCCAGCAGCTTGGAGGGACAGGTTTACTACGAGCAGTACTTC.

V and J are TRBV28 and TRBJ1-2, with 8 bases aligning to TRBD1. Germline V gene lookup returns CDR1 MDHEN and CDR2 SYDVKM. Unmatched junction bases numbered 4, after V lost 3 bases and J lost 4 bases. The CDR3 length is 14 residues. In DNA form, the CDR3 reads TGTGCCAGCAGTTTGGACAGGGAGACCTATGGCTACACCTTC. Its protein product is CASSLDRETYGYTF.

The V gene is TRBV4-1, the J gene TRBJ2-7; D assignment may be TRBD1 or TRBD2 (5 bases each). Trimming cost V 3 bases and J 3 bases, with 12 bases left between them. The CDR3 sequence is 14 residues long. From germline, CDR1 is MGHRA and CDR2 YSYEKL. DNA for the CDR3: TGCGCCAGCAGCCATAGAAGGGGAGTCTACGAGCAGTACTTC. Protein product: CASSHRRGVYEQYF.

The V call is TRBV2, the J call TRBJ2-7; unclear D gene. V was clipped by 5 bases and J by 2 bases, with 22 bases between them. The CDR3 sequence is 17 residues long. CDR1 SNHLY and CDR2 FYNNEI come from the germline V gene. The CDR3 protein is CASSYSIPSALAYEQYF. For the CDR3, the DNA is TGTGCCAGCAGTTACTCGATACCCTCTGCGCTAGCCTACGAGCAGTACTTC.

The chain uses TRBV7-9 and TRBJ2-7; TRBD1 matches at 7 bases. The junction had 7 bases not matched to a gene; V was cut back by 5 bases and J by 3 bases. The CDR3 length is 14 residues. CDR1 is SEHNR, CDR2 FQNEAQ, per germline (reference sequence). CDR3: CASSLRDRLYEQYF. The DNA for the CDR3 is TGTGCCAGCAGCCTCAGGGACAGACTCTACGAGCAGTACTTC.

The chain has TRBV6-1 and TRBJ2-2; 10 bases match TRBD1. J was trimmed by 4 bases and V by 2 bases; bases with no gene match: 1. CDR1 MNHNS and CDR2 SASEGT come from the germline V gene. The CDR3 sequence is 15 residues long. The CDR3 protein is CASSEWTGGTGELFF. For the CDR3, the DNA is TGTGCCAGCAGTGAATGGACAGGGGGCACCGGGGAGCTGTTTTTT.

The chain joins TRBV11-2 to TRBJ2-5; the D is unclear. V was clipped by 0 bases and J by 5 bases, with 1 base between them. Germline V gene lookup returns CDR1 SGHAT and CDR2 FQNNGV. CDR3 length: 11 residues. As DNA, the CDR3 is TGTGCCAGCAGCTTAGAGGAGACCCAGTACTTC. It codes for CASSLEETQYF.

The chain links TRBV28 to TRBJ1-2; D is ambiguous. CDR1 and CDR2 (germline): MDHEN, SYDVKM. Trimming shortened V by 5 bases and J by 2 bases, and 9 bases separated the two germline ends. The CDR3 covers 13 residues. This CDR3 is CASSGVENYGYTF. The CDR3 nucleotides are TGTGCCAGCAGTGGGGTGGAAAACTATGGCTACACCTTC.

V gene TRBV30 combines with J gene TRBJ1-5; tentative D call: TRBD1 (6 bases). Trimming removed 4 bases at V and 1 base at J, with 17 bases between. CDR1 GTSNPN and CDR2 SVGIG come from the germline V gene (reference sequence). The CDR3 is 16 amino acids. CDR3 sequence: CAWTTTGRGSNQPQHF. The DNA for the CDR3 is TGTGCCTGGACCACGACAGGCCGAGGGAGCAATCAGCCCCAGCATTTT. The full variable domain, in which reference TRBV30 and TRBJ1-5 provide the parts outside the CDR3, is SQTIHQWPATLVQPVGSPLSLECTVEGTSNPNLYWYRQAAGRGLQLLFYSVGIGQISSEVPQNLSASRPQDRQFILSSKKLLLSDSGFYLCAWTTTGRGSNQPQHFGDGTRLSIL.

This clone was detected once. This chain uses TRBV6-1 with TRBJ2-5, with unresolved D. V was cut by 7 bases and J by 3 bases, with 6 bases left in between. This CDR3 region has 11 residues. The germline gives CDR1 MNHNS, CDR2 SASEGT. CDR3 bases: TGTGCCAGCACCACAGAAGAGACCCAGTACTTC. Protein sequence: CASTTEETQYF.

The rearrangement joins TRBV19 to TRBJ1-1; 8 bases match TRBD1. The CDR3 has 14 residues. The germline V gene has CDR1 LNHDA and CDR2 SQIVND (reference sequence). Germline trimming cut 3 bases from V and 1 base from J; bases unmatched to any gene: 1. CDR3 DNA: TGTGCCAGTAGTATTGGGACAGGGAACACTGAAGCTTTCTTT. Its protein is CASSIGTGNTEAFF.

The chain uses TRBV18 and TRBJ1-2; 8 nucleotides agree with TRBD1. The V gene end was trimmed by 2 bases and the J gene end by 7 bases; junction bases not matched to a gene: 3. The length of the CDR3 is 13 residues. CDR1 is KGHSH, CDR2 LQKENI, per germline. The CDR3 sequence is CASSPGQGGGYTF. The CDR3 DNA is TGTGCCAGCTCACCAGGACAGGGAGGTGGCTACACCTTC.

CDR3 sequence (DNA): TGTGCCAGCAGCTTAGACCCTCGAGGGACCCCAGGAGGCTACACCTTC. Protein: CASSLDPRGTPGGYTF. The chain employs TRBV7-9 and TRBJ1-2, with D tentatively TRBD1 (5 bases). Germline V gene lookup returns CDR1 SEHNR and CDR2 FQNEAQ (reference sequence). CDR3 length equals 16 residues. V lost 1 base to trimming and J lost 8 bases, with 20 bases between them.

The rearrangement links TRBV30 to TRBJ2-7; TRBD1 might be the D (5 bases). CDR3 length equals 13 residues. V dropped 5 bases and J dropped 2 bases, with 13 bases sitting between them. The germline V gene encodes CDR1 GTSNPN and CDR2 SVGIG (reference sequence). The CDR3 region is CAWGNRKPYEQYF. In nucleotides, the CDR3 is TGTGCCTGGGGAAACAGGAAACCCTACGAGCAGTACTTC.